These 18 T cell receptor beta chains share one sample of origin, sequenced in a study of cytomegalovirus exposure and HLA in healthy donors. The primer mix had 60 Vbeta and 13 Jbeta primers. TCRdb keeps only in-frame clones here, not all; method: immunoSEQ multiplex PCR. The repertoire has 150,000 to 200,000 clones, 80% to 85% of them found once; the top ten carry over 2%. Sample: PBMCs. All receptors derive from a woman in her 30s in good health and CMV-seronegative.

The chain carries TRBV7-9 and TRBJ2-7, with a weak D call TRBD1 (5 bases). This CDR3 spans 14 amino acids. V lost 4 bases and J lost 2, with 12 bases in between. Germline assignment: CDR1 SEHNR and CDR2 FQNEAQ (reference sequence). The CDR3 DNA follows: TGTGCCAGCAGCTCTGAGACAGCGACCTACGAGCAGTACTTC. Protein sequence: CASSSETATYEQYF.

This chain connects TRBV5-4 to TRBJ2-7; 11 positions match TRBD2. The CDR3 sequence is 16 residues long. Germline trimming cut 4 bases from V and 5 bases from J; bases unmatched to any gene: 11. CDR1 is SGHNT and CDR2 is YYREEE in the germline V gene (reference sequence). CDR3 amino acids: CASSLSGGAFLHEQYF. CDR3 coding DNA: TGTGCCAGCAGCCTTAGCGGGGGGGCGTTTCTCCACGAGCAGTACTTC.

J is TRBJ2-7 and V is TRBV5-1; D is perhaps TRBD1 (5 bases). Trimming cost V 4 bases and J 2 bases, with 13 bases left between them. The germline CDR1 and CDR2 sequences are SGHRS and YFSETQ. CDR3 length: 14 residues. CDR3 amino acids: CASSGATAAYEQYF. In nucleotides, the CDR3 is TGCGCCAGCAGCGGGGCGACAGCCGCCTACGAGCAGTACTTC.

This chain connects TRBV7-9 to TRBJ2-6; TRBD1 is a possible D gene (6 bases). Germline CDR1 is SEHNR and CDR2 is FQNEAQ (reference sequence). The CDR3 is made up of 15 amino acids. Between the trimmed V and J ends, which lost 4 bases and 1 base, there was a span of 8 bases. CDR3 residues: CASSSDRSGANVLTF. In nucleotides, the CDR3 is TGTGCCAGCAGCTCCGACAGGTCTGGGGCCAACGTCCTGACTTTC.

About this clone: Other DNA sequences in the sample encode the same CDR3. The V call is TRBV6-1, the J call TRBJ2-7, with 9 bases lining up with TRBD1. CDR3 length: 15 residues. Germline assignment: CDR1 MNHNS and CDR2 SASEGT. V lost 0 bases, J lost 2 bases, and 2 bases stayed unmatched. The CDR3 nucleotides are TGTGCCAGCAGTGAAGCCGGGACAGGGCCCTACGAGCAGTACTTC. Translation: CASSEAGTGPYEQYF.

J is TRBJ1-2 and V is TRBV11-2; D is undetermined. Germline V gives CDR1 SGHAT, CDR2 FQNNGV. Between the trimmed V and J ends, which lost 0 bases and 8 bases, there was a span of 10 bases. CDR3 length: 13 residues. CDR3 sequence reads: CASSLDRSRGYTF. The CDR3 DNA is TGTGCCAGCAGCTTAGACAGATCGAGGGGCTACACCTTC.

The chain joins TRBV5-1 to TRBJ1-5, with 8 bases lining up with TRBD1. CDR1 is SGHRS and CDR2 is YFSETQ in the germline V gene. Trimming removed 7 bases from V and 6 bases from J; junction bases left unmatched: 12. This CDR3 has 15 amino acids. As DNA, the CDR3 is TGCGCCAGCCGACAGGGGACAGGAACAGGTCAGCCCCAGCATTTT. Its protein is CASRQGTGTGQPQHF.

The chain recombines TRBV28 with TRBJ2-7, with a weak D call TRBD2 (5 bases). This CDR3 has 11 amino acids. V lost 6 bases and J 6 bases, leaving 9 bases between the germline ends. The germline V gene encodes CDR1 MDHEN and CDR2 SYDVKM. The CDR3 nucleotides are TGTGCCAGCAGCGAGGGCCGCGAGCAGTACTTC. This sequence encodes CASSEGREQYF.

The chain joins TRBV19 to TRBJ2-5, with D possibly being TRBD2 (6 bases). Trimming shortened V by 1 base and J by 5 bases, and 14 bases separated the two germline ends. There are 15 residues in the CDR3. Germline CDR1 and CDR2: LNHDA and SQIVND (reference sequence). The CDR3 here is CASSIARDGGETQYF. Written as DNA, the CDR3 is TGTGCCAGTAGTATAGCCCGGGACGGAGGGGAGACCCAGTACTTC.

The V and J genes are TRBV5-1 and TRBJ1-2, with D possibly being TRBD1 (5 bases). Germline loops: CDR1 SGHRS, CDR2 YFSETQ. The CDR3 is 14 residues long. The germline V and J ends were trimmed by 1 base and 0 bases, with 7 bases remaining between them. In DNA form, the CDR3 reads TGCGCCAGCAGCTTGAAGACAGCTAACTATGGCTACACCTTC. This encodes CASSLKTANYGYTF. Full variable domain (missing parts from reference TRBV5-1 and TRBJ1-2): KAGVTQTPRYLIKTRGQQVTLSCSPISGHRSVSWYQQTPGQGLQFLFEYFSETQRNKGNFPGRFSGRQFSNSRSEMNVSTLELGDSALYLCASSLKTANYGYTFGSGTRLTVV.

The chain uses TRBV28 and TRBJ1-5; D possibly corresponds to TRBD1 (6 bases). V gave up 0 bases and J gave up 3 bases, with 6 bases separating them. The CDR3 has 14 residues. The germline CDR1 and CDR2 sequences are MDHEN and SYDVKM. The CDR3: CASSLWGANQPQHF. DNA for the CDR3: TGTGCCAGCAGTTTATGGGGGGCCAATCAGCCCCAGCATTTT.

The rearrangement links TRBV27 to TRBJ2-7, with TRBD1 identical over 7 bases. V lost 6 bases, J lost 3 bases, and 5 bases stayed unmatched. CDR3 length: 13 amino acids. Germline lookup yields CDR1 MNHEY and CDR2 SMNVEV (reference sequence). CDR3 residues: CASSGTAGYEQYF. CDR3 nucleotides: TGTGCCAGCAGCGGGACAGCCGGCTACGAGCAGTACTTC.

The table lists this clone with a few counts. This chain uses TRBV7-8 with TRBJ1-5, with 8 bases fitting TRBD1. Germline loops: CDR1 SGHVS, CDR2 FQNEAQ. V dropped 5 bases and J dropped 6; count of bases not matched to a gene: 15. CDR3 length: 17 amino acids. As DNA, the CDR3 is TGTGCCAGCAGCCCCAGCACCAGTGGGACAGGAAGTCAGCCCCAGCATTTT. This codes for CASSPSTSGTGSQPQHF.

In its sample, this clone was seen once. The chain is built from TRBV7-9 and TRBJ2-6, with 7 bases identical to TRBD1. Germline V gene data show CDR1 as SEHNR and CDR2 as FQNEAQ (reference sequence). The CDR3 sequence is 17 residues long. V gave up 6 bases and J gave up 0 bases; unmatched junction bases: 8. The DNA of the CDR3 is TGTGCCAGCAGTCCCACTGGGACAGTCTCTGGGGCCAACGTCCTGACTTTC. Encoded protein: CASSPTGTVSGANVLTF. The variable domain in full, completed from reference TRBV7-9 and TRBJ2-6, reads DTGVSQNPRHKITKRGQNVTFRCDPISEHNRLYWYRQTLGQGPEFLTYFQNEAQLEKSRLLSDRFSAERPKGSFSTLEIQRTEQGDSAMYLCASSPTGTVSGANVLTFGAGSRLTVL.

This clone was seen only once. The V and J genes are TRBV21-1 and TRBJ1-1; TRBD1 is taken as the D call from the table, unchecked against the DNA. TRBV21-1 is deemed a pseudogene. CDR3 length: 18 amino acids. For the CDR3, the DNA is TGTGCCAGCAGCAAAGGGGCAGGACAGGCCGAACTCTCAACTGAAGCTTTCTTT. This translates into CASSKGAGQAELSTEAFF.

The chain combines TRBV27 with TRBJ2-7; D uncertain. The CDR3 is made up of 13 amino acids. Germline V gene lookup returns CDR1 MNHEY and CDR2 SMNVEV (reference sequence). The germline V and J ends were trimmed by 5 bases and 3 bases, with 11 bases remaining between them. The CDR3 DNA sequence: TGTGCCAGCAGTCCGACGACTTACTACGAGCAGTACTTC. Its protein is CASSPTTYYEQYF.

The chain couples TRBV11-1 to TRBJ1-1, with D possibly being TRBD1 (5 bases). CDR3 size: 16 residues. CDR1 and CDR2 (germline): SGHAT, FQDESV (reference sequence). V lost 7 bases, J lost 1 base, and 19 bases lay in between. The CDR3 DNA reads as TGTGCCAGCACCCAACCTGGGGCCAGGGCGAACACTGAAGCTTTCTTT. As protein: CASTQPGARANTEAFF.

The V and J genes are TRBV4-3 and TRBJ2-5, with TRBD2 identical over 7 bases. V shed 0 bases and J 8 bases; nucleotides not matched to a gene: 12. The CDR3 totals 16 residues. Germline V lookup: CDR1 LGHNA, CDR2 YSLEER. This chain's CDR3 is CASSQDSGGTKRTQYF. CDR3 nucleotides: TGCGCCAGCAGCCAAGATTCGGGAGGAACCAAGAGAACCCAGTACTTC.